The 30 T cell receptor beta chains presented below share a single source sample, sequenced in a study of T cells after yellow fever vaccination. One entry per CDR3 protein results from TCRdb running MiXCR on the 5' RACE reads. In the table there are some 290,000 distinct CDR3 sequences, around 11% of which are singletons. The sequenced sample was CD4+ T cells sorted from PBMCs, obtained 45 days after the yellow fever booster vaccination. These receptors were taken from a man aged 18 to 29 who received the YFV17D yellow fever vaccine.

This clonotype was seen a few times. The J gene is TRBJ2-3, the V gene TRBV4-3, with no clear D. Germline V gene lookup returns CDR1 LGHNA and CDR2 YSLEER. The CDR3 totals 13 residues. Trimming shortened V by 5 bases and J by 4 bases, and 10 bases separated the two germline ends. CDR3 sequence reads: CASSWKVADTQYF. The CDR3 nucleotides are TGCGCCAGCAGCTGGAAGGTGGCAGATACGCAGTATTTT.

This chain connects TRBV12-3 or TRBV12-4 to TRBJ2-5; D is unresolved. The CDR3 totals 13 residues. V shed 2 bases and J shed 3 bases, with 7 bases lying between them. The CDR3 loop reads CASSLIREETQYF. In nucleotides, the CDR3 is TGTGCCAGCAGTTTAATAAGGGAAGAGACCCAGTACTTC.

The V gene is TRBV12-5, the J gene TRBJ2-2; 8 bases are a match to TRBD2. Per the germline V gene, CDR1 is LGHNT and CDR2 is FRNRAP. V lost 5 bases to trimming and J lost 7 bases; unmatched junction nucleotides: 9. This CDR3 contains 15 residues. The CDR3 DNA reads TGTGCTAGTGGTGCCTCCGGGGGGGCCCACGGGGAGCTGTTTTTT. Translated, it gives CASGASGGAHGELFF.

The chain has TRBV5-4 and TRBJ2-7, with D perhaps matching TRBD2 (6 bases). The CDR3 runs to 15 residues. With 1 base removed from V and 0 bases from J, the gap between germline ends came to 11 bases. Germline values: CDR1 SGHNT, CDR2 YYREEE (reference sequence). The chain's CDR3 is CASSLPGLSSYEQYF. The CDR3, as DNA: TGTGCCAGCAGCTTGCCGGGACTGAGCTCCTACGAGCAGTACTTC.

The J gene is TRBJ2-5, the V gene TRBV20-1, with a weak D call TRBD2 (5 bases). The V end was cut by 0 bases, the J end by 1 base, with 9 bases between. The CDR3 has 14 amino acids. CDR1 DFQATT and CDR2 SNEGSKA come from the germline V gene (reference sequence). The DNA of the CDR3 is TGCAGTGCTAGAGAACTAGTAACCCAAGAGACCCAGTACTTC. As protein: CSARELVTQETQYF.

This clonotype was observed a few times. This rearrangement joins TRBV30 to TRBJ2-2, with 8 bases aligning to TRBD2. Trimming cost V 8 bases and J 4 bases; bases outside gene matches: 6. Germline V CDR1 and CDR2: GTSNPN, SVGIG (reference sequence). The CDR3 consists of 13 residues. The CDR3 here is CARGGPGTGELFF. The CDR3 DNA is TGTGCCCGGGGGGGCCCGGGCACCGGGGAGCTGTTTTTT.

This clonotype appeared many times. The chain couples TRBV4-3 to TRBJ2-7; D is possibly TRBD2 (6 bases). V lost 3 bases and J 8 bases, leaving 14 bases between the germline ends. Germline assignment: CDR1 LGHNA and CDR2 YSLEER. This CDR3 region has 13 residues. CDR3 DNA: TGCGCCAGCAGCCAGGAGGGGAGGAACAAGCAGTACTTC. This translates into CASSQEGRNKQYF.

This clonotype has only a few counts. V usage is TRBV5-4 and J usage is TRBJ2-7; TRBD2 aligns across 10 bases. Germline CDR1 SGHNT, CDR2 YYREEE (reference sequence). The V and J ends lost 4 bases and 2 bases, in that order; junction bases with no gene match: 6. CDR3 length: 15 residues. CDR3 sequence reads: CASSRPSGGAYEQYF. DNA of the CDR3: TGTGCCAGCAGCCGGCCCAGCGGGGGGGCCTACGAGCAGTACTTC.

This clonotype was picked up a small number of times. V gene TRBV12-5 combines with J gene TRBJ1-1, with no clear D. CDR1 LGHNT and CDR2 FRNRAP come from the germline V gene. Trimming pared 6 bases from V and 1 base from J, leaving 12 bases between. The CDR3 spans 14 residues. The CDR3 DNA sequence: TGTGCTAGTGGCTCGACGGACGCGAACACTGAAGCTTTCTTT. It encodes CASGSTDANTEAFF.

This clonotype was picked up a small number of times. The chain is built from TRBV6-2 or TRBV6-3 and TRBJ1-5; 8 bases agree with TRBD1. Germline CDR1 MNHEY, CDR2 SVGEGT. The CDR3 contains 15 residues. V shed 5 bases and J 6 bases; nucleotides not matched to a gene: 9. The CDR3 loop is CASSRLGTGLQPQHF. The CDR3 region has the DNA TGTGCCAGCAGTCGCTTAGGGACAGGCCTTCAGCCCCAGCATTTT.

This clonotype turned up a few times. The chain has TRBV7-2 and TRBJ2-7; D might be TRBD2 (5 bases). Trimming stripped 0 bases from V and 5 bases from J, with 17 bases between. Per the germline V gene, CDR1 is SGHTA and CDR2 is FQGNSA. The CDR3 is 16 residues long. CDR3 nucleotide sequence: TGTGCCAGCAGCTTAGCCGGTTTTTTCGGGAATGACGAGCAGTACTTC. The encoded protein is CASSLAGFFGNDEQYF. The full variable domain, rest sourced from reference TRBV7-2 and TRBJ2-7, is GAGVSQSPSNKVTEKGKDVELRCDPISGHTALYWYRQSLGQGLEFLIYFQGNSAPDKSGLPSDRFSAERTGGSVSTLTIQRTQQEDSAVYLCASSLAGFFGNDEQYFGPGTRLTVT.

The genes are TRBV7-9 and TRBJ1-1, with 9 positions matching TRBD1. J lost 10 bases, V lost 7 bases, and 16 bases had no gene match. Germline V gene lookup returns CDR1 SEHNR and CDR2 FQNEAQ (reference sequence). The CDR3 runs 15 residues. CDR3 sequence reads: CASKPRDRDVSAAFF. In DNA, the CDR3 is TGTGCCAGCAAACCCCGGGACAGGGATGTGAGCGCAGCTTTCTTT.

The sample holds a few counts of this clonotype. The chain carries TRBV11-3 and TRBJ2-2, with D perhaps assigned TRBD1 or TRBD2 (5 bases each). V lost 2 bases and J 6 bases, leaving 7 bases between the germline ends. Germline V CDR1 and CDR2: SGHNT, YENEEA. There are 13 residues in the CDR3. Here the CDR3 DNA reads TGTGCCAGCAGCTTATGGGGGTCCGGGGAGCTGTTTTTT. Its translation: CASSLWGSGELFF.

In its sample, this clonotype was seen a few times. The chain is built from TRBV9 and TRBJ1-6; no definite D call. The germline V and J ends were trimmed by 0 bases and 1 base, with 8 bases remaining between them. The CDR3 has 16 residues. The germline V gene has CDR1 SGDLS and CDR2 YYNGEE. CDR3 nucleotides: TGTGCCAGCAGCGTAGCGGCTCAGTCCTATAATTCACCCCTCCACTTT. Protein sequence: CASSVAAQSYNSPLHF.

In this sample, this clonotype turned up many times. The V and J genes are TRBV5-6 and TRBJ1-1, with D perhaps matching TRBD1 (6 bases). Germline-derived CDR1 and CDR2 are SGHDT and YYEEEE. This CDR3 is built from 15 residues. V lost 4 bases and J 1 base, leaving 14 bases between the germline ends. The CDR3 sequence is CASSAPGQPNTEAFF. CDR3 sequence (DNA): TGTGCCAGCAGCGCCCCGGGACAACCGAACACTGAAGCTTTCTTT.

This clonotype was recorded a few times. CDR3 in DNA: TGCGCCAGCAATACCCTGGCGGGGCTGACAGATACGCAGTATTTT. Translation: CASNTLAGLTDTQYF. The V and J genes are TRBV5-1 and TRBJ2-3; a weak D match, TRBD2 (6 bases). Germline V gene lookup returns CDR1 SGHRS and CDR2 YFSETQ. This CDR3 is built from 15 residues. Deletions cut 6 bases from V and 3 bases from J, with 17 bases between.

This clonotype came up a few times. The chain joins TRBV7-8 to TRBJ1-2; no reliable D call. Germline CDR1 reads SGHVS; CDR2 reads FQNEAQ. The ends were cut back, 2 bases at V and 4 bases at J, with 14 bases in the middle. The CDR3 is 15 residues long. CDR3 residues: CASSLSGSWGYGYTF. CDR3 DNA sequence: TGTGCCAGCAGCTTATCGGGCAGCTGGGGCTATGGCTACACCTTC.

The gene calls are TRBV25-1 and TRBJ1-6; TRBD1 might be the D (5 bases). The germline gives CDR1 MGHDK, CDR2 SYGVNS. The CDR3 runs 16 residues. Trimming took 0 bases from V and 7 from J, leaving 13 bases between them. CDR3 loop: CASSEYRGFRNSPLHF. The DNA of the CDR3 is TGTGCCAGCAGTGAATATCGGGGCTTCCGAAATTCACCCCTCCACTTT.

This clonotype was found a few times. V gene TRBV29-1 combines with J gene TRBJ2-2; TRBD1 matches 8 bases. Unmatched junction bases numbered 7, after V lost 0 bases and J lost 4 bases. The CDR3 is made up of 16 amino acids. Germline assignment: CDR1 SQVTM and CDR2 ANQGSEA. The CDR3 sequence is CSVEERRTGSTGELFF. The CDR3 bases are TGCAGCGTTGAAGAGAGACGGACAGGGTCCACCGGGGAGCTGTTTTTT.

This clonotype was detected a few times. CDR3 nucleotides: TGTGCCAGCACTAAGGGGGAGGGATACATCTACAATGAGCAGTTCTTC. Amino acid sequence: CASTKGEGYIYNEQFF. The chain joins TRBV28 to TRBJ2-1, with D tentatively TRBD2 (7 bases). Looked up from germline, CDR1 is MDHEN and CDR2 is SYDVKM. This CDR3 spans 16 amino acids. V was trimmed by 7 bases and J by 3 bases, leaving 19 bases between them.

This clonotype was counted a few times. The rearrangement links TRBV2 to TRBJ2-4; 7 bases align to TRBD2. CDR1 and CDR2 from the germline V gene are SNHLY and FYNNEI. After removal of 8 bases from V and 7 bases from J, the junction contained 5 bases not matched to a gene. The CDR3 consists of 12 residues. The CDR3 region has the DNA TGTGCCAGCCAATCCGGGAGGAACATTCAGTACTTC. It specifies CASQSGRNIQYF.

This clonotype was counted ten times or more. V usage is TRBV5-1 and J usage is TRBJ2-5; the match to TRBD1 covers 9 bases. Germline-derived CDR1 and CDR2 are SGHRS and YFSETQ. With 0 bases clipped from V and 2 bases from J, the junction kept 5 bases outside the gene matches. This CDR3 region has 16 residues. Here the CDR3 DNA reads TGCGCCAGCAGCTTGGTTGGACAGGGGTTTCAAGAGACCCAGTACTTC. This sequence encodes CASSLVGQGFQETQYF.

The rearrangement joins TRBV5-6 to TRBJ2-1; maybe TRBD1 (5 bases). The CDR3 contains 14 residues. The V and J ends lost 4 bases and 3 bases respectively, with 11 bases between them. In germline, CDR1 is SGHDT, CDR2 YYEEEE. CDR3 in DNA: TGTGCCAGCAGCCTGAGACAGTACTACAATGAGCAGTTCTTC. It codes for CASSLRQYYNEQFF.

The chain has TRBV4-3 and TRBJ1-2; possible D gene TRBD1, 6 bases. Germline CDR1 reads LGHNA; CDR2 reads YSLEER. Trimming took 1 base from V and 3 from J, leaving 15 bases between them. This CDR3 has 16 residues. CDR3 sequence (DNA): TGCGCCAGCAGCCAAGTGGACAACAGGGTGTACTATGGCTACACCTTC. Translation: CASSQVDNRVYYGYTF.

The table lists this clonotype with a few counts. This chain connects TRBV7-3 to TRBJ2-1, with D possibly TRBD2 on 6 matching bases. Trimming left V 5 bases short and J 9 bases short, with 20 bases between. The germline CDR1 and CDR2 sequences are SGHTA and FQGTGA. CDR3 length: 15 amino acids. The CDR3 here is CASSDTARGEGEQFF. The CDR3 DNA reads TGTGCCAGCAGCGACACGGCGCGGGGTGAGGGTGAGCAGTTCTTC.

The chain has TRBV20-1 and TRBJ2-3, with 8 positions matching TRBD2. Losses at the gene ends were 5 bases for V and 8 bases for J; bases not matched to a gene: 12. The V gene's germline CDR1 is DFQATT and CDR2 SNEGSKA (reference sequence). This CDR3 is built from 14 residues. The CDR3 DNA reads TGCAGTGCTTTAGCGGGGCGGTCGAGTAGTACGCAGTATTTT. Translation: CSALAGRSSSTQYF.

The chain is built from TRBV6-1 and TRBJ1-1; a weak D match, TRBD1 (6 bases). Germline values: CDR1 MNHNS, CDR2 SASEGT. The CDR3 consists of 11 residues. V lost 7 bases and J 4 bases, leaving 7 bases between the germline ends. DNA of the CDR3: TGTGCCAGCAAGGGGGGCACTGAAGCTTTCTTT. Its translation: CASKGGTEAFF.

This clonotype has a handful of counts. V usage is TRBV7-2 and J usage is TRBJ1-1; 12 bases map to TRBD1. J was trimmed by 1 base and V by 1 base; bases with no gene match: 4. This CDR3 is 17 amino acids long. Looked up from germline, CDR1 is SGHTA and CDR2 is FQGNSA. CDR3 residues: CASSLGGTGGGNTEAFF. The CDR3 region has the DNA TGTGCCAGCAGCTTAGGCGGGACAGGGGGCGGGAACACTGAAGCTTTCTTT.

This clonotype was seen ten or more times. This chain uses TRBV12-3 or TRBV12-4 with TRBJ2-1; D call uncertain. CDR3 length equals 14 residues. Trimming took 2 bases from V and 2 from J, leaving 7 bases between them. For the CDR3, the DNA is TGTGCCAGCAGTTTAACGAGGACCTACAATGAGCAGTTCTTC. This gives the protein CASSLTRTYNEQFF.

A few counts support this clonotype. The chain links TRBV20-1 to TRBJ2-3; no reliable D call. Trimming stripped 6 bases from V and 6 bases from J, with 10 bases between. The CDR3 is 11 residues long. Germline loops: CDR1 DFQATT, CDR2 SNEGSKA (reference sequence). CDR3 sequence: CSALRWDTQYF. CDR3 in DNA: TGCAGTGCCCTGAGATGGGATACGCAGTATTTT.